A selection of T cell receptor beta chains follows, all from one sample in a study of vaccination effects on CD4 cells after COVID-19. These receptors have no known antigen. The assay was immunoSEQ multiplex PCR, and TCRdb's table has in-frame clones only and misses some. The table lists some 69,000 clones, around 69% of them singletons, with roughly 2.3% in the top ten. The starting material was CD4+ T cells from PBMCs cultured without peptide, obtained after COVID-19 vaccination. Every receptor here comes from a human donor who received a COVID-19 vaccine. Both conserved end residues are part of each CDR3. The D gene is left open where the match is weak. Clone size, where shown, is once, few, many, or a class for clones that have expanded.

>TRBV5-4|.|TRBJ1-2|.
CASSLRGGQHYGYTF
TGTGCCAGCAGCTTGCGGGGGGGCCAGCACTATGGCTACACCTTC
>TRBV12-5|.|TRBJ2-1|.
CASAPGGGRSMHEQFF
TGTGCTAGTGCCCCAGGGGGGGGCCGGAGCATGCATGAGCAGTTCTTC
>TRBV30|.|TRBJ1-2|.
CAWRAPGVDRYTF
TGTGCCTGGAGGGCGCCGGGAGTCGATCGCTACACCTTC
>TRBV5-4|.|TRBJ2-3|TRBD2
CASNLAGGTDTQYF
TGTGCCAGCAACCTAGCGGGGGGCACAGATACGCAGTATTTT
>TRBV29-1|few|TRBJ1-4|.
CSVRDNNEKLFF
TGCAGCGTTCGCGACAATAATGAAAAACTGTTTTTT
>TRBV14|.|TRBJ1-1|.
CASSQDWRAHTEAFF
TGTGCCAGCAGCCAAGATTGGAGGGCCCACACTGAAGCTTTCTTT
>TRBV5-6|.|TRBJ2-5|TRBD1
CASSSTGGQETQYF
TGTGCCAGCAGCTCTACAGGGGGACAAGAGACCCAGTACTTC
>TRBV7-2|.|TRBJ1-2|.
CASSLADKIAYGYTF
TGTGCCAGCAGTCTTGCGGACAAAATAGCGTATGGCTACACCTTC
>TRBV18|.|TRBJ1-1|TRBD1
CASSPPTGDTEAFF
TGTGCCAGCTCACCACCGACAGGGGATACTGAAGCTTTCTTT
>TRBV19|.|TRBJ1-2|.
CASSMKMSNYGYTF
TGTGCCAGTAGTATGAAAATGTCTAACTATGGCTACACCTTC
>TRBV6-6|.|TRBJ1-1|.
CASSYSAESQGFF
TGTGCCAGCAGTTACTCGGCGGAGAGCCAGGGTTTCTTT
>TRBV2|.|TRBJ1-4|.
CASRAQNEKLFF
TGTGCCAGCAGGGCACAGAATGAAAAACTGTTTTTT
>TRBV7-3|.|TRBJ2-3|.
CASSLVRTDTQYF
TGTGCCAGCAGCTTGGTCCGCACAGATACGCAGTATTTT
>TRBV6-5|.|TRBJ1-1|.
CASTLRGTPNTEAFF
TGTGCCAGCACCCTGCGGGGCACGCCGAACACTGAAGCTTTCTTT
>TRBV5-8|once|TRBJ1-6|TRBD1
CASSPDRGGSYNSPLHF
TGTGCCAGCAGCCCCGACAGGGGAGGGTCCTATAATTCACCCCTCCACTTT
>TRBV5-1|.|TRBJ1-6|TRBD1
CASRDPRQGDNSPLHF
TGCGCCAGCAGGGACCCGAGACAGGGGGATAATTCACCCCTCCACTTT
>TRBV7-8|.|TRBJ2-1|.
CASSPGPDNEQFF
TGTGCCAGCAGCCCCGGACCAGACAATGAGCAGTTCTTC
>TRBV2|.|TRBJ2-2|TRBD1
CASTLDRGVGELFF
TGTGCCAGCACTTTGGACAGGGGGGTCGGGGAGCTGTTTTTT
>TRBV6-5|.|TRBJ1-1|.
CASSKGGDTEAFF
TGTGCCAGCAGCAAGGGGGGGGATACTGAAGCTTTCTTT
>TRBV7-9|once|TRBJ2-3|TRBD2
CASLSGGSTDTQYF
TGTGCCAGCCTTAGCGGGGGAAGCACAGATACGCAGTATTTT
>TRBV19|.|TRBJ2-5|TRBD2
CASSPPRGEGETQYF
TGTGCCAGTAGCCCCCCCCGGGGGGAAGGGGAGACCCAGTACTTC
>TRBV7-2|.|TRBJ2-1|TRBD2
CASSLEAGGPRNEQFF
TGTGCCAGCAGCTTAGAGGCGGGGGGGCCTCGGAATGAGCAGTTCTTC
>TRBV7-2|few|TRBJ2-1|TRBD2
CARGTSGGAENEQFF
TGTGCCAGGGGGACTAGCGGGGGGGCCGAGAATGAGCAGTTCTTC
>TRBV18|.|TRBJ1-4|TRBD1
CASSPTTGAEKLFF
TGTGCCAGCTCACCAACGACAGGGGCCGAAAAACTGTTTTTT
>TRBV5-1|.|TRBJ1-1|.
CASSAQYRVEAEAFF
TGCGCCAGCAGCGCACAATACAGGGTGGAGGCTGAAGCTTTCTTT
>TRBV12-3/TRBV12-4|once|TRBJ1-2|.
CASSSGGWGYTF
TGTGCCAGCAGTTCGGGGGGCTGGGGCTACACCTTC
>TRBV4-1|.|TRBJ2-1|.
CASSLLGDEQFF
TGCGCCAGCAGCCTACTAGGCGATGAGCAGTTCTTC
>TRBV6-5|.|TRBJ1-3|.
CASSYTRAENTIYF
TGTGCCAGCAGTTATACCAGGGCCGAAAACACCATATATTTT
>TRBV19|once|TRBJ1-5|TRBD1
CASSIGTGVQPQHF
TGTGCCAGTAGTATCGGGACAGGGGTCCAGCCCCAGCATTTT
>TRBV6-5|.|TRBJ1-1|.
CATSRTLGTEAFF
TGTGCCACCTCACGGACCCTCGGCACTGAAGCTTTCTTT
>TRBV28|.|TRBJ2-1|TRBD1
CASYRDRGLSEQFF
TGTGCCAGTTACCGGGACAGGGGGCTGAGTGAGCAGTTCTTC
>TRBV6-1|.|TRBJ1-5|.
CASSEVGNNQPQHF
TGTGCCAGCAGTGAAGTTGGGAACAATCAGCCCCAGCATTTT
>TRBV6-5|.|TRBJ1-1|TRBD1
CASSYSPGGTSEAFF
TGTGCCAGCAGTTACTCCCCAGGGGGTACGTCTGAAGCTTTCTTT
>TRBV27|.|TRBJ2-1|TRBD1
CATLSGQGVYNEQFF
TGTGCCACACTCTCGGGACAGGGGGTCTACAATGAGCAGTTCTTC
>TRBV19|.|TRBJ1-2|TRBD1
CASSKRDREAGLGYTF
TGTGCCAGTAGTAAGCGGGACAGGGAAGCTGGTTTGGGCTACACCTTC
>TRBV5-1|.|TRBJ2-1|.
CASSLVYRSSYNEQFF
TGCGCCAGCAGCTTGGTGTACAGAAGCTCCTACAATGAGCAGTTCTTC
>TRBV4-3|once|TRBJ1-2|.
CASSQDLGVVGGYTF
TGCGCCAGCAGCCAAGATCTAGGGGTTGTTGGGGGCTACACCTTC
>TRBV5-1|.|TRBJ1-3|TRBD1
CASSLVVTGSGNTIYF
TGCGCCAGCAGCTTGGTGGTGACAGGGTCTGGAAACACCATATATTTT
>TRBV9|few|TRBJ2-2|.
CASSVGGRLTGELFF
TGTGCCAGCAGCGTAGGAGGGCGACTCACCGGGGAGCTGTTTTTT
>TRBV5-1|.|TRBJ1-2|.
CASSLGGSFDGYTF
TGCGCCAGCAGCTTGGGGGGGAGCTTCGATGGCTACACCTTC
>TRBV5-1|.|TRBJ2-1|TRBD2
CASSRFPGLAGGNEQFF
TGCGCCAGCAGCCGCTTCCCCGGACTAGCGGGGGGTAATGAGCAGTTCTTC
>TRBV6-1|.|TRBJ2-3|.
CASSGGDRLSTDTQYF
TGTGCCAGCAGTGGCGGGGACAGACTTAGCACAGATACGCAGTATTTT
>TRBV5-1|.|TRBJ2-5|TRBD1
CASSLRWQGASQETQYF
TGCGCCAGCAGCTTGCGTTGGCAGGGGGCTTCCCAAGAGACCCAGTACTTC
>TRBV6-6|.|TRBJ1-5|.
CASSYVGGYQPQHF
TGTGCCAGCAGTTACGTCGGAGGTTATCAGCCCCAGCATTTT
>TRBV2|few|TRBJ1-6|TRBD1
CASRLTGSSPLHF
TGTGCCAGCAGGTTGACAGGGAGCTCACCCCTCCACTTT
>TRBV6-2/TRBV6-3|.|TRBJ2-3|.
CASSRWGGAGDTQYF
TGTGCCAGCAGCCGGTGGGGGGGGGCCGGAGATACGCAGTATTTT
>TRBV9|.|TRBJ2-1|.
CASSVAVYGDEQFF
TGTGCCAGCAGCGTAGCGGTATATGGGGATGAGCAGTTCTTC